This T cell receptor beta chain is drawn from a study of T-cell reconstitution after alpha-beta-depleted transplantation in children. The germline V and J ends were trimmed by 3 bases and 8 bases, with 10 bases remaining between them. CDR3 length: 12 amino acids. This clonotype was seen more than once but under ten times. Unique molecular identifiers were incorporated during preparation of the TCRbeta library. TCRdb redid the calling of the PCR reads with MiXCR, one entry per CDR3 protein. The top ten clones hold around 6% of a sample with 200,000 to 250,000 distinct CDR3 sequences, roughly 9% of them seen once.

The sequenced sample was PBMCs from the stem cell graft donor, obtained from the stem cell graft. The TCR comes from a human donor who donated a stem cell graft to a child with acute lymphoblastic leukemia. The chain couples TRBV12-3 or TRBV12-4 to TRBJ1-2, with D unresolved. The CDR3 bases are TGTGCCAGCAGTTTGACCGGGAGGGGCTACACCTTC. This sequence encodes CASSLTGRGYTF.